These T cell receptor beta chains were read from a single sample in a study of CD8+CD57+ T cells in acquired aplastic anemia. TCRdb re-analysed the reads in MiXCR, keeping a single row per CDR3 protein. This sample carries about 160,000 distinct CDR3 sequences, around 75% of them seen once, and the ten largest clones take around 45%. The sample consisted of sorted CD4+, CD8+, or CD8+CD57+ T cells (not recorded which) from PBMCs. The receptors stem from a human donor with aplastic anemia. Both conserved end residues are part of each CDR3.

cdr3_length: 15; v_call: TRBV19; cdr3_aa: CASSPHGTVTYEQYF
cdr3_length: 13; v_call: TRBV9; cdr3_aa: CASSPDFTDTQYF
cdr3_length: 15; v_call: TRBV2; cdr3_aa: CASKSSARTGNTIYF
cdr3_length: 14; v_call: TRBV19; cdr3_aa: CASSIGAGNTEAFF
cdr3_length: 13; v_call: TRBV19; cdr3_aa: CASSLGRGYGYTF
cdr3_length: 12; v_call: TRBV6-5; cdr3_aa: CASSKPQGEAFF
cdr3_length: 18; v_call: TRBV19; cdr3_aa: CASSMVVSGGPTTYTQYF
cdr3_length: 13; v_call: TRBV28; cdr3_aa: CASSFSRGSTIYF
cdr3_length: 17; v_call: TRBV19; cdr3_aa: CASSPSIRGFDNSPRHF
cdr3_length: 14; v_call: TRBV5-1; cdr3_aa: CASGTGSGNTEAFF
cdr3_length: 13; v_call: TRBV5-1; cdr3_aa: CASSLVVNYGYTF
cdr3_length: 16; v_call: TRBV7-9; cdr3_aa: CASSPRDTLLVYGYTF
cdr3_length: 14; v_call: TRBV2; cdr3_aa: CASSGGSARAEAFF
cdr3_length: 15; v_call: TRBV4-3; cdr3_aa: CASSQEWTGGAEQYF
cdr3_length: 14; v_call: TRBV2; cdr3_aa: CASTLAGNGSPLHF
cdr3_length: 15; v_call: TRBV24-1; cdr3_aa: CATSSGAGGPREQFF
cdr3_length: 13; v_call: TRBV27; cdr3_aa: CASSFLDSYGYTF
cdr3_length: 15; v_call: TRBV19; cdr3_aa: CASSSEGSYNSPLHF
cdr3_length: 13; v_call: TRBV15; cdr3_aa: CATSGGVSYGYTF
cdr3_length: 14; v_call: TRBV7-8; cdr3_aa: CASNPLLSQETQYF
cdr3_length: 13; v_call: TRBV7-3; cdr3_aa: CASSPMRGAEAFF
cdr3_length: 15; v_call: TRBV7-8; cdr3_aa: CASSQSGTGAYEQYF
cdr3_length: 17; v_call: TRBV7-8; cdr3_aa: CASSLEGTGVSYNEQFF
cdr3_length: 14; v_call: TRBV5-1; cdr3_aa: CASSLEGSGNTIYF
cdr3_length: 13; v_call: TRBV10-3; cdr3_aa: CAISGQSQETQYF
cdr3_length: 11; v_call: TRBV19; cdr3_aa: CASSSGGERFF
cdr3_length: 12; v_call: TRBV29-1; cdr3_aa: CSVRTGPYEQYF
cdr3_length: 14; v_call: TRBV7-2; cdr3_aa: CASSLLPGDTEAFF
cdr3_length: 15; v_call: TRBV4-2; cdr3_aa: CASSQDRTGTQPQHF
cdr3_length: 18; v_call: TRBV7-2; cdr3_aa: CASSLRGETSGSYNEQFF
cdr3_length: 13; v_call: TRBV19; cdr3_aa: CASSESMNTEAFF
cdr3_length: 13; v_call: TRBV5-4; cdr3_aa: CASSSLGGHTQYF
cdr3_length: 14; v_call: TRBV19; cdr3_aa: CASSMRASSNEQFF
cdr3_length: 14; v_call: TRBV5-6; cdr3_aa: CASSTTGGSYEQYF
cdr3_length: 15; v_call: TRBV20-1; cdr3_aa: CSARDQPGFKNEQFF
cdr3_length: 15; v_call: TRBV7-9; cdr3_aa: CASSLVIGPQETQYF
cdr3_length: 15; v_call: TRBV19; cdr3_aa: CASSTGGLSNQPQHF
cdr3_length: 17; v_call: TRBV7-8; cdr3_aa: CASSLAYGGGTLDTQYF
cdr3_length: 14; v_call: TRBV20-1; cdr3_aa: CSAPLWGRDTEAFF
cdr3_length: 14; v_call: TRBV19; cdr3_aa: CARETSGDSYEQYF
cdr3_length: 14; v_call: TRBV9; cdr3_aa: CASTRTGEGEKLFF
cdr3_length: 12; v_call: TRBV29-1; cdr3_aa: CSVATQIYEQYF
cdr3_length: 12; v_call: TRBV10-3; cdr3_aa: CAIKHDSYEQYF
cdr3_length: 17; v_call: TRBV24-1; cdr3_aa: CATSPPGWGQGAGEQFF
cdr3_length: 18; v_call: TRBV24-1; cdr3_aa: CATSDLVAGDWSTGELFF
cdr3_length: 15; v_call: TRBV9; cdr3_aa: CASSVEGLESETQYF
cdr3_length: 10; v_call: TRBV10-3; cdr3_aa: CATLQGKEFF
cdr3_length: 12; v_call: TRBV20-1; cdr3_aa: CSASRQGEKLFF
cdr3_length: 13; v_call: TRBV30; cdr3_aa: CAWSPTMDSPLHF
cdr3_length: 12; v_call: TRBV25-1; cdr3_aa: CASLSLAYEQFF
cdr3_length: 17; v_call: TRBV7-2; cdr3_aa: CASSFLPAGGRTDTQYF
cdr3_length: 14; v_call: TRBV5-1; cdr3_aa: CASRLGGDSYEQYF
cdr3_length: 15; v_call: TRBV7-2; cdr3_aa: CASSLAGRSYNEQFF
cdr3_length: 14; v_call: TRBV7-7; cdr3_aa: CASSLGTGLDEQYF